This record looks at one TCR beta chain sequence and its context. No antigen is known for it. No clone much larger than this one lies a single base away; base qualities are absent. To sequence the TCRbeta CDR3 region, genomic DNA was isolated from the sorted cells. TCRbeta CDR3 regions were sequenced using the immunoSEQ Assay. TCRdb carries this immuneACCESS record with in-frame sequences only. Its versions omit some clonotypes, under half of them owing to an unresolved V gene in the studies checked, with the rest unexplained. For this sample there are about 83,000 clones; roughly 89% appear just once. Roughly 8.4% of the sample rests with the top ten. The sample originates from a study of OX40 agonist ivuxolimab in advanced cancers. Study-level background: The costimulatory receptor OX40 (CD134) was targeted by ivuxolimab, a fully human IgG2 agonistic monoclonal antibody. Prior anti-PD-1, anti-PD-L1 or anti-CTLA-4 therapy was permitted, and checkpoint inhibitors had been received by 40% to 50% of dose-escalation patients. Partial responses were achieved by three dose-escalation patients, of whom one had hepatocellular carcinoma and two had cutaneous melanoma. Of the approximately 53 patients in dose escalation, some 20 had hepatocellular carcinoma, about 15 had melanoma, 9 had renal cell carcinoma and 9 had head and neck cancer. Peripheral TCRbeta sequencing aimed to test whether ivuxolimab altered TCR sequence diversity and caused clonal T-cell expansion. The paper reports the monotherapy dose-escalation portion (N of about 54 patients) of the phase I ivuxolimab trial. In the dose-escalation cohort, 82.7% of patients were male, and the mean age was roughly 60 years, with a range of 23 to 79. Intravenous ivuxolimab was administered to patients every 2 weeks at six dose levels: 0.01, 0.1, 0.3, 1.5, 3 and 10 mg/kg.

The CDR3, from cysteine to phenylalanine, totals 14 residues. Of all the DNA, just the CDR3 is kept, 42 bases in frame from base 1. Taken from the germline V gene, the CDR1 and CDR2 loops are MNHNS and SASEGT. From V the trimming removes 8 bases and from J it removes 3 bases, while the gene matches leave 3 bases of the junction unaccounted for. The research as a whole found: In partial responders in the 0.1-3.0 mg/kg groups, normalized peripheral clonal expansion was found to be among the lowest, especially among CD8+ T cells. Clonal expansion of both CD4+ and CD8+ blood T cells was observed from baseline to week 6 at doses 0.1 to 3.0 mg/kg. Low levels of normalized T-cell clonal expansion were also seen in some patients who did not respond. The antigen specificity of the peripheral T cells that underwent clonal expansion was not determined. After ivuxolimab, CD8+ T cells had more expanded clones than CD4+ T cells on average.

The trial excluded patients who had a history of autoimmune disease or were on systemic immunosuppression. Peripheral blood for TCR sequencing was collected from all dose cohorts at baseline, on cycle 4 day 1, and on cycle 7 day 1. Samples came from an open-label, multicenter, first-in-human phase I dose-escalation trial of ivuxolimab. Adults with locally advanced or metastatic melanoma, renal cell carcinoma, hepatocellular carcinoma or head and neck squamous cell carcinoma were enrolled in the trial. Before TCR sequencing, CD4+ T cells and CD8+ T cells from peripheral blood were sorted into separate populations.

The sequence joins TRBV6-1 to TRBJ2-2; 10 central nucleotides agree with TRBD1. The source of this sequence is an adult with an advanced solid tumor such as melanoma, head and neck, liver or kidney cancer. The specimen was CD4+ or CD8+ T cells sorted from blood, collected in a trial of the OX40 agonist ivuxolimab. The nucleotide sequence is given as TGTGCCAGCGCCGGGACAGGGGACACCGGGGAGCTGTTTTTT. The encoded protein is CASAGTGDTGELFF.